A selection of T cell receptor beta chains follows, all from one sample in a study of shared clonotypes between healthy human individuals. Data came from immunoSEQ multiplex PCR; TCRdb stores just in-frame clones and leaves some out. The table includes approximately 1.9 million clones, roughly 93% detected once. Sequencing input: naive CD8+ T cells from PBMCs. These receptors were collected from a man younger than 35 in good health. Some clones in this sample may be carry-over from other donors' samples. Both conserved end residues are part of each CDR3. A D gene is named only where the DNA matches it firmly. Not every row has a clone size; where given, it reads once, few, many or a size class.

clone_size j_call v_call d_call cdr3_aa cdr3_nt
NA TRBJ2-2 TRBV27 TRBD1 CASSQRTGVFTGELFF TGTGCCAGCAGTCAAAGGACAGGGGTTTTTACCGGGGAGCTGTTTTTT
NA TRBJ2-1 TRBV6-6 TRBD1 CASSYSGTGLNEQFF TGTGCCAGCAGTTACTCCGGGACAGGGCTCAATGAGCAGTTCTTC
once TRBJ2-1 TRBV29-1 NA CSVEGGRESYNEQFF TGCAGCGTTGAGGGGGGCAGGGAATCCTACAATGAGCAGTTCTTC
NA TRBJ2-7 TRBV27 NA CASRPQGTLLEQYF TGTGCCAGCAGGCCCCAAGGGACCCTCCTCGAGCAGTACTTC
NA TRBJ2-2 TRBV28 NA CASSFILNTGELFF TGTGCCAGCAGTTTTATATTGAACACCGGGGAGCTGTTTTTT
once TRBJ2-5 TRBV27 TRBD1 CASSFTTGAGETQYF TGTGCCAGCAGTTTCACTACAGGGGCTGGGGAGACCCAGTACTTC
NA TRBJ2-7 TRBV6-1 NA CASSEELGALYYEQYF TGTGCCAGCAGTGAAGAGCTAGGGGCACTATACTACGAGCAGTACTTC
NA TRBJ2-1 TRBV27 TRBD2 CASSPTTSGTRNEQFF TGTGCCAGCAGCCCGACGACTAGCGGAACCCGCAATGAGCAGTTCTTC
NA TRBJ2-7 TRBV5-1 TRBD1 CASSEGTGAYEQYF TGCGCCAGCAGCGAAGGGACAGGGGCCTACGAGCAGTACTTC
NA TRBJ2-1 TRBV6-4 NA CASSQGRSSYNEQFF TGTGCCAGCAGCCAAGGAAGGAGCTCCTACAATGAGCAGTTCTTC
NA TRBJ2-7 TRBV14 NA CASSSWGDGGEQYF TGTGCCAGCAGCTCCTGGGGAGACGGTGGCGAGCAGTACTTC
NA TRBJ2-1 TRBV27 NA CASSLLSAYNEQFF TGTGCCAGCAGTTTACTAAGTGCCTACAATGAGCAGTTCTTC
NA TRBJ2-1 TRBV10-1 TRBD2 CASSEREGITYNEQFF TGCGCCAGCAGTGAACGGGAGGGTATCACCTACAATGAGCAGTTCTTC
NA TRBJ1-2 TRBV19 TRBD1 CASSIEPTGTYGYTF TGTGCCAGTAGTATAGAACCGACAGGGACTTATGGCTACACCTTC
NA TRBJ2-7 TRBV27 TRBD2 CASSLFLPSGSYEQYF TGTGCCAGCAGTTTATTTTTGCCTAGCGGGAGTTACGAGCAGTACTTC
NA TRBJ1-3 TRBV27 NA CASSLFSGNTIYF TGTGCCAGCAGTTTGTTCTCTGGAAACACCATATATTTT
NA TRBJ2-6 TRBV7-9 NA CASTVPRPPFSGANVLTF TGTGCCAGCACCGTGCCTCGTCCACCCTTTTCTGGGGCCAACGTCCTGACTTTC
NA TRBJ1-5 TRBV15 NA CATSQERGAGQPQHF TGTGCCACCAGCCAAGAGAGAGGGGCTGGTCAGCCCCAGCATTTT
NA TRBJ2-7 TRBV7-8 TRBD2 CASSFPTGGSYEQYF TGTGCCAGCAGCTTCCCAACGGGAGGCTCCTACGAGCAGTACTTC
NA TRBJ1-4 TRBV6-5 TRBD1 CASSSGTGSGEKLFF TGTGCCAGCAGTTCCGGGACAGGCAGCGGAGAAAAACTGTTTTTT
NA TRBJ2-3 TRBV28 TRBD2 CASSSLHEREGYF TGTGCCAGCAGTTCCCTCCATGAGCGGGAGGGGTATTTT
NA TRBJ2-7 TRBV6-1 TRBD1 CASTRETGPYEQYF TGTGCCAGCACGAGAGAGACAGGGCCCTACGAGCAGTACTTC
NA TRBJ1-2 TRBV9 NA CASSVDLTANYGYTF TGTGCCAGCAGCGTAGATTTGACAGCGAACTATGGCTACACCTTC
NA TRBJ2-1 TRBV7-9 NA CASSSSNNEQFF TGTGCCAGCAGCTCGTCGAACAATGAGCAGTTCTTC
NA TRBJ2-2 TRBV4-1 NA CASSQKYRAGNTGELFF TGCGCCAGCAGCCAAAAATACAGGGCAGGGAACACCGGGGAGCTGTTTTTT
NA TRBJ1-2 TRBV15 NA CATSIEQGAYGYTF TGTGCCACCAGCATTGAACAGGGAGCATATGGCTACACCTTC
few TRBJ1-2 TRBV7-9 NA CASSSRGSYGYTF TGTGCCAGCAGCTCGCGGGGGAGCTATGGCTACACCTTC
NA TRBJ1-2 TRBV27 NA CASRRRGNYGYTF TGTGCCAGCAGGAGAAGGGGGAACTATGGCTACACCTTC